A single sample is the source of the 3 T cell receptor beta chains below, sequenced in a study of cytomegalovirus exposure and HLA in healthy donors. This PCR relied on a set of 60 Vbeta primers and 13 Jbeta primers. Generated by immunoSEQ multiplex PCR, the TCRdb table keeps only in-frame clones and is missing some. This table lists about 200,000 clones. The sample consisted of PBMCs. Every receptor here comes from a boy younger than 18 in good health and CMV-seronegative.

The chain is built from TRBV14 and TRBJ2-4; 10 bases match TRBD1. Germline V gives CDR1 SGHDN, CDR2 FVKESK. The CDR3 has 17 amino acids. Germline trimming cut 4 bases from V and 9 bases from J; bases unmatched to any gene: 15. CDR3 DNA: TGTGCCAGCAGCCGACCCGGGACAGGGGTTGGCCGGGGCATTCAGTACTTC. This gives the protein CASSRPGTGVGRGIQYF.

The V call is TRBV6-1, the J call TRBJ2-2; 10 positions agree with TRBD2. V lost 6 bases and J lost 5; bases outside the gene matches: 6. Germline assignment: CDR1 MNHNS and CDR2 SASEGT. CDR3 length: 15 residues. The CDR3 spells CASRDLAGATGELFF. CDR3 nucleotide sequence: TGTGCCAGCAGGGACCTAGCGGGGGCTACCGGGGAGCTGTTTTTT.

The chain is built from TRBV6-5 and TRBJ2-1; 7 bases agree with TRBD1. Trimming at V came to 6 bases and at J to 3 bases, leaving 8 bases not matched to a gene. The CDR3 contains 15 residues. Germline CDR1 MNHEY, CDR2 SVGAGI. The CDR3 bases are TGTGCCAGCAGCTCCACGGGACAGAGCTACAATGAGCAGTTCTTC. Translating gives CASSSTGQSYNEQFF.